The clone carrying this TCR beta chain was detected ten times or more. Its specificity is unknown. The V and J ends lost 0 bases and 4 bases respectively, with 15 bases between them. CDR1 SGHAT and CDR2 FQNNGV come from the germline V gene. This CDR3 region has 16 residues. This sample is drawn from a study of breast tumors, draining lymph nodes, adjacent tissues. Whole-study results and caveats: Tumors had less TCR diversity than lymph nodes, more than nontumor tissue. Most tumor T cells seemingly derive from lymph node, then expand in tumor. Luminal-like breast cancer showed significantly greater tumor-nontumor repertoire similarity than basal-like breast cancer did.

TCRdb re-called the multiplex PCR reads with MiXCR, one entry per CDR3 protein. This sample has 140,000 to 150,000 distinct CDR3 sequences, with around a third found just once. Breast cancer patients provided tissue from their axillary draining lymph nodes. This chain links TRBV11-2 with TRBJ2-5, with D tentatively TRBD2 (5 bases). Sequencing input: axillary lymph node tissue. The TCR originated in a female donor with breast cancer. Some clones in this sample may be carry-over from other donors' samples. CDR3 sequence: CASSLDLGLGIETQYF. In DNA, the CDR3 is TGTGCCAGCAGCTTAGATCTTGGACTGGGGATAGAGACCCAGTACTTC.